These T cell receptor beta chains were read from a single sample in a study of CD8 T cells in ankylosing spondylitis. TCRdb re-called the 5' RACE reads with MiXCR, one entry per CDR3 protein. The top ten clones hold around 15% of a sample with some 150,000 distinct CDR3 sequences, more than 40% of them seen once. The sequencing input was synovial fluid, either unsorted or a sorted T cell fraction (not recorded which). The source of these receptors is a male donor with ankylosing spondylitis. Both conserved end residues are part of each CDR3. D genes are given only for firm matches. Not every row has a clone size; where given, it reads once, few, many or a size class.

v_gene	j_gene	abundance	d_gene	CDR3aa	CDR3nt
TRBV27	TRBJ1-1	NA	NA	CASRKDRLIDTEAFF	TGTGCCAGCAGAAAAGACAGGCTAATAGACACTGAAGCTTTCTTT
TRBV5-1	TRBJ2-3	few	NA	CASSFSLPSTLKHTQYF	TGCGCCAGCAGCTTTTCATTGCCTTCTACCCTAAAACATACGCAGTATTTT
TRBV5-6	TRBJ1-2	NA	NA	CASSLGGTYTF	TGTGCCAGCAGCTTGGGGGGAACCTACACCTTC
TRBV23-1	TRBJ2-5	few	NA	CASSQGEETQYF	TGCGCCAGCAGTCAAGGGGAAGAGACCCAGTACTTC
TRBV3-1	TRBJ1-1	few	NA	CASSPRPRNTEAFF	TGTGCCAGCAGCCCCCGCCCTCGGAACACTGAAGCTTTCTTT
TRBV5-1	TRBJ2-7	few	NA	CASSLWASYEQYF	TGCGCCAGCAGCTTGTGGGCCTCCTACGAGCAGTACTTC
TRBV20-1	TRBJ2-7	few	TRBD2	CSAREGGGDYEQYF	TGCAGTGCTAGAGAAGGCGGGGGGGACTACGAGCAGTACTTC
TRBV9	TRBJ2-3	once	TRBD2	CASSVVSGSLDTQYF	TGTGCCAGCAGCGTAGTTAGCGGGAGTCTTGATACGCAGTATTTT
TRBV3-1	TRBJ2-7	NA	NA	CASSQVQGGYEQYF	TGTGCCAGCAGCCAAGTCCAGGGGGGCTACGAGCAGTACTTC
TRBV6-1	TRBJ1-1	NA	TRBD1	CASSRRTGIMNTEAFF	TGTGCCAGCAGCCGCAGGACAGGGATCATGAACACTGAAGCTTTCTTT
TRBV7-2	TRBJ1-2	NA	NA	CASSRSFQGTNYGYTF	TGTGCCAGCAGTCGTTCCTTCCAGGGGACTAACTATGGCTACACCTTC
TRBV12-3/TRBV12-4	TRBJ1-4	few	NA	CASSLEVTGEKLFF	TGTGCCAGCAGTTTAGAGGTTACCGGTGAAAAACTGTTTTTT
TRBV7-9	TRBJ1-1	NA	NA	CASSWRASLTEAFF	TGTGCCAGCAGCTGGAGGGCGAGTCTCACTGAAGCTTTCTTT
TRBV27	TRBJ1-1	NA	NA	CASSGKVGNTEAFF	TGTGCCAGCAGCGGGAAGGTCGGGAACACTGAAGCTTTCTTT
TRBV7-8	TRBJ1-1	NA	NA	CASSLALNGNTEAFF	TGTGCCAGCAGCTTAGCACTCAATGGGAACACTGAAGCTTTCTTT
TRBV6-4	TRBJ2-3	NA	NA	CASSEFVGGTDTQYF	TGTGCCAGCAGTGAATTTGTTGGGGGGACAGATACGCAGTATTTT
TRBV20-1	TRBJ2-1	NA	TRBD2	CSARGLGASGRVIGEQFF	TGCAGTGCTAGAGGTTTGGGGGCTAGCGGGAGGGTCATTGGAGAGCAGTTCTTC
TRBV29-1	TRBJ1-1	NA	NA	CSVMGEGTEAFF	TGCAGCGTTATGGGGGAAGGTACTGAAGCTTTCTTT
TRBV5-1	TRBJ2-4	NA	TRBD2	CASSPLLAWGKNIQYF	TGCGCCAGCAGCCCCCTACTAGCGTGGGGGAAAAACATTCAGTACTTC
TRBV4-1	TRBJ2-7	NA	NA	CASSQEDYYEQYF	TGCGCCAGCAGCCAAGAGGACTACTACGAGCAGTACTTC
TRBV29-1	TRBJ1-1	once	NA	CSVPRGGNTEAFF	TGCAGCGTACCCAGAGGGGGGAACACTGAAGCTTTCTTT
TRBV7-6	TRBJ2-7	few	TRBD2	CASSLGERGLEGEQYF	TGTGCCAGCAGCTTAGGTGAGCGGGGGCTCGAAGGTGAGCAGTACTTC
TRBV20-1	TRBJ2-7	NA	TRBD1	CSARGQGAYEQYF	TGCAGTGCTAGAGGACAGGGGGCTTACGAGCAGTACTTC
TRBV7-8	TRBJ2-7	NA	TRBD2	CASSEGRGASAYEQYF	TGTGCCAGCAGCGAGGGGAGGGGAGCGTCGGCCTACGAGCAGTACTTC
TRBV3-1	TRBJ2-2	once	NA	CASSQAPLGDTGELFF	TGTGCCAGCAGCCAAGCCCCCCTAGGGGACACCGGGGAGCTGTTTTTT
TRBV6-2/TRBV6-3	TRBJ1-4	once	TRBD1	CASSWDRTATNEKLFF	TGTGCCAGCAGTTGGGACAGAACAGCAACTAATGAAAAACTGTTTTTT
TRBV12-3/TRBV12-4	TRBJ1-4	few	NA	CASSIVTPGPTIEKLFF	TGTGCCAGCAGTATCGTTACTCCGGGACCGACCATTGAAAAACTGTTTTTT
TRBV28	TRBJ2-2	NA	NA	CASSLGSSRTANTGELFF	TGTGCCAGCAGTTTGGGATCAAGTAGGACAGCGAACACCGGGGAGCTGTTTTTT
TRBV12-3/TRBV12-4	TRBJ2-7	NA	TRBD2	CASSSYGVSGRLYEQYF	TGTGCCAGCAGTTCCTATGGCGTCAGCGGGAGGTTATACGAGCAGTACTTC
TRBV7-9	TRBJ2-7	many	NA	CAVAGGGSSYEQYF	TGTGCCGTTGCCGGAGGGGGCAGCTCCTACGAGCAGTACTTC
TRBV2	TRBJ2-7	NA	TRBD2	CASSEAGGTSGNYEQYF	TGTGCCAGCAGTGAAGCGGGAGGGACTAGCGGGAACTACGAGCAGTACTTC
TRBV12-3/TRBV12-4	TRBJ2-5	few	NA	CASSPGEETQYF	TGTGCCAGCAGCCCCGGAGAGGAGACCCAGTACTTC
TRBV3-1	TRBJ2-3	NA	TRBD2	CASSQGRGLAGPISTDTQYF	TGTGCCAGCAGCCAAGGAAGAGGACTAGCGGGCCCTATTAGCACAGATACGCAGTATTTT
TRBV20-1	TRBJ1-1	few	NA	CSIHGGDSTEAFF	TGCTCCATCCACGGCGGGGATTCCACTGAAGCTTTCTTT
TRBV24-1	TRBJ2-1	few	TRBD2	CATSDLGGRKHEQFF	TGTGCCACCAGTGACCTCGGCGGGAGGAAACATGAGCAGTTCTTC
TRBV6-5	TRBJ1-1	NA	NA	CASSYRARGTSWNTEAFF	TGTGCCAGCAGTTACCGGGCCAGGGGTACTTCGTGGAACACTGAAGCTTTCTTT
TRBV20-1	TRBJ2-1	few	NA	CSATIIGSYNEQFF	TGCAGTGCTACAATAATAGGCTCCTACAATGAGCAGTTCTTC
TRBV28	TRBJ2-7	NA	NA	CASSSNIRYILSYEQYF	TGTGCCAGCAGTTCCAATATACGGTACATTTTATCCTACGAGCAGTACTTC
TRBV20-1	TRBJ2-7	NA	NA	CSASPRSSYEQYF	TGCAGTGCTAGCCCGAGAAGCTCCTACGAGCAGTACTTC
TRBV29-1	TRBJ1-4	many	TRBD1	CSAVQGINEKLFF	TGCAGCGCCGTACAGGGGATTAATGAGAAACTGTTTTTT
TRBV27	TRBJ2-3	few	NA	CASSLSWALRTDTQYF	TGTGCCAGCAGTTTATCCTGGGCTCTAAGAACAGATACGCAGTATTTT
TRBV11-3	TRBJ2-1	NA	TRBD1	CASSLGTEVFF	TGTGCCAGCTCTTTAGGGACAGAGGTGTTCTTC
TRBV6-1	TRBJ2-5	NA	NA	CASSLLNGPTTQYF	TGTGCCAGCAGCCTCCTAAATGGGCCTACGACCCAGTACTTC
TRBV7-8	TRBJ2-3	few	TRBD2	CASSSQRGPTDTQYF	TGTGCCAGCAGCTCCCAGCGGGGGCCCACAGATACGCAGTATTTT
TRBV4-3	TRBJ2-2	NA	NA	CASSQDSTFTGELFF	TGCGCCAGCAGCCAAGATTCGACGTTCACCGGGGAGCTGTTTTTT
TRBV13	TRBJ2-1	NA	NA	CASSLGGTEQFF	TGTGCCAGCAGCTTAGGAGGAACGGAGCAGTTCTTC
TRBV7-2	TRBJ2-3	NA	TRBD2	CASSLGAGADTQYF	TGTGCCAGCAGCTTAGGGGCGGGAGCTGATACGCAGTATTTT
TRBV7-9	TRBJ2-4	few	TRBD2	CASRSGTSGLYF	TGTGCCAGCAGATCCGGGACTAGCGGCCTCTACTTC
TRBV5-1	TRBJ1-2	once	NA	CASSYYTYGYTF	TGCGCCAGCAGCTATTACACCTATGGCTACACCTTC
TRBV20-1	TRBJ2-3	few	NA	CSASFPGGGSYTQYF	TGCAGTGCTAGTTTTCCGGGGGGCGGGTCGTATACGCAGTATTTT
TRBV7-2	TRBJ2-7	many	NA	CASSQIPGSPEQYF	TGTGCCAGCAGCCAAATACCGGGGTCTCCAGAGCAGTACTTC
TRBV4-1	TRBJ1-2	many	NA	CASSLSRNVGYTF	TGCGCCAGCAGCCTCTCTAGGAATGTCGGCTACACCTTC
TRBV5-1	TRBJ2-7	NA	TRBD2	CASSTGTSGREAYEQYF	TGCGCCAGCAGCACCGGGACTAGCGGGAGAGAGGCCTACGAGCAGTACTTC
TRBV15	TRBJ2-1	few	NA	CATSRDATGNEQFF	TGTGCCACCAGCAGAGACGCGACAGGCAATGAGCAGTTCTTC